One sample yielded the 27 T cell receptor beta chains listed below, sequenced in a study of blood T cell repertoires in COVID-19. Here immunoSEQ multiplex PCR was the method, and the copy in TCRdb shows in-frame clones only, minus some. Here the sample spans around 260,000 clones, about 90% being singletons. The sample consisted of peripheral blood. The receptors shown here come from a person between 18 and 30 years old with COVID-19, enrolled during active disease.

The gene calls are TRBV10-3 and TRBJ2-5, with D hard to call. V was shortened by 0 bases and J by 2 bases, with 10 bases between the two germline ends. From germline, CDR1 is ENHRY and CDR2 SYGVKD. CDR3 length: 15 residues. The CDR3: CAISESQTEQETQYF. CDR3 bases: TGTGCCATCAGTGAGTCGCAGACTGAGCAAGAGACCCAGTACTTC.

This clone has more than one count but fewer than ten. The V call is TRBV7-2, the J call TRBJ2-7; D gene ambiguous. Per germline, CDR1 SGHTA and CDR2 FQGNSA. With 4 bases removed from V and 2 bases from J, the gap between germline ends came to 9 bases. The length of the CDR3 is 13 residues. The CDR3 region is CASSSQWPYEQYF. CDR3 sequence (DNA): TGTGCCAGCAGCTCCCAATGGCCCTACGAGCAGTACTTC.

The rearrangement joins TRBV21-1 to TRBJ1-5. TRBV21-1 is assigned pseudogene status. The CDR3 has 14 residues. The DNA of the CDR3 is TGTGCCAGCAGCAATAAGAGGGTAAATCAGCCCCAGCATTTT. Translating it yields CASSNKRVNQPQHF.

This clone is a singleton in its sample. The rearrangement uses TRBV6-1 and TRBJ2-7; unclear D gene. Trimming shortened V by 2 bases and J by 6 bases, and 11 bases separated the two germline ends. The CDR3 is 13 amino acids. Germline V gene lookup returns CDR1 MNHNS and CDR2 SASEGT. CDR3 bases: TGTGCCAGCAGTGAAATGCCCCTAGGCGAGCAGTACTTC. This encodes CASSEMPLGEQYF.

This clone came up once. The chain couples TRBV4-1 to TRBJ2-7; the D is unclear. Germline V gene sequence: CDR1 MGHRA, CDR2 YSYEKL. V was clipped by 7 bases and J by 2 bases, with 6 bases between them. The CDR3 extends over 11 amino acids. CDR3 sequence (DNA): TGCGCCAGCAACGGTGCCTACGAGCAGTACTTC. It encodes CASNGAYEQYF.

The V and J genes are TRBV28 and TRBJ1-6; TRBD1 matches at 7 bases. Per the germline V gene, CDR1 is MDHEN and CDR2 is SYDVKM. This CDR3 is built from 14 residues. V shed 3 bases, J shed 9 bases, and the junction held 5 bases outside the gene matches. The CDR3 DNA sequence: TGTGCCAGCAGTTTGACAGGGATAGGTTCACCCCTCCACTTT. As protein: CASSLTGIGSPLHF.

This chain links TRBV6-5 with TRBJ2-3; maybe TRBD1 (5 bases). This CDR3 is 15 amino acids long. V was clipped by 0 bases and J by 3 bases, with 10 bases between them. CDR1 and CDR2 (germline): MNHEY, SVGAGI. CDR3 loop: CASSYSTARTDTQYF. CDR3 bases: TGTGCCAGCAGTTACTCGACAGCGAGAACAGATACGCAGTATTTT.

The gene calls are TRBV11-2 and TRBJ1-4, with D possibly TRBD1 on 5 matching bases. The V end was cut by 4 bases, the J end by 10 bases, with 13 bases between. This CDR3 has 13 residues. CDR1 SGHAT and CDR2 FQNNGV come from the germline V gene. CDR3 sequence reads: CASSSGLAGKLFF. Here the CDR3 DNA reads TGTGCCAGCAGCTCGGGACTAGCTGGAAAACTGTTTTTT.

V gene TRBV21-1 combines with J gene TRBJ2-1; no DNA check was done on the table's D call, TRBD1. TRBV21-1 is assigned pseudogene status. The CDR3 length is 14 residues. CDR3 bases: TGTGCCAGCAGCAAAGACAGATACTACAATGAGCAGTTCTTC. Its translation is CASSKDRYYNEQFF.

This chain uses TRBV10-3 with TRBJ2-3; tentatively, D is TRBD2 (5 bases). This CDR3 is 14 amino acids long. V lost 5 bases, J lost 6 bases, and 15 bases lay in between. The germline CDR1 and CDR2 sequences are ENHRY and SYGVKD. Here the CDR3 reads CAISKTEVRDTQYF. The DNA for the CDR3 is TGTGCCATCAGTAAGACGGAGGTTAGGGATACGCAGTATTTT.

Only one count was recorded for this clone. V is TRBV9 and J is TRBJ2-6; 8 bases are a match to TRBD2. V trimming: 4 bases; J trimming: 0 bases; junction bases outside the gene matches: 12. The CDR3 runs to 19 residues. Germline V gene lookup returns CDR1 SGDLS and CDR2 YYNGEE. The CDR3 reads CASSIQAGVLASGANVLTF. CDR3 DNA sequence: TGTGCCAGCAGCATACAAGCGGGAGTTTTAGCCTCTGGGGCCAACGTCCTGACTTTC.

This chain joins TRBV28 and TRBJ2-7; tentative D call: TRBD2 (5 bases). In germline, CDR1 is MDHEN, CDR2 SYDVKM. Trimming stripped 2 bases from V and 2 bases from J, with 10 bases between. The CDR3 is made up of 14 amino acids. The CDR3 reads CASSLGVGAYEQYF. The DNA of the CDR3 is TGTGCCAGCAGTTTAGGGGTCGGGGCCTACGAGCAGTACTTC. The full variable domain, completed using reference TRBV28 and TRBJ2-7, is DVKVTQSSRYLVKRTGEKVFLECVQDMDHENMFWYRQDPGLGLRLIYFSYDVKMKEKGDIPEGYSVSREKKERFSLILESASTNQTSMYLCASSLGVGAYEQYFGPGTRLTVT.

The V gene is TRBV19, the J gene TRBJ2-3; D remains ambiguous. Trimming pared 7 bases from V and 0 bases from J, leaving 17 bases between. The CDR3 loop spans 16 amino acids. CDR1 and CDR2 (germline): LNHDA, SQIVND (reference sequence). The DNA for the CDR3 is TGTGCCAGTAACCCCGTAGGAGCCTATAGCACAGATACGCAGTATTTT. This encodes CASNPVGAYSTDTQYF.

This clone was seen a single time. The gene calls are TRBV9 and TRBJ2-2, with D uncertain. The germline V and J ends were trimmed by 5 bases and 2 bases, with 4 bases remaining between them. The CDR3 runs to 12 residues. The V gene's germline CDR1 is SGDLS and CDR2 YYNGEE. DNA for the CDR3: TGTGCCAGCAGTCAAAACACCGGGGAGCTGTTTTTT. Translated: CASSQNTGELFF.

The sample holds one count of this clone. This rearrangement joins TRBV12-5 to TRBJ2-7; a possible D gene is TRBD2 (5 bases). CDR3 size: 15 residues. Germline-derived CDR1 and CDR2 are LGHNT and FRNRAP. Trimming removed 10 bases at V and 2 bases at J, with 21 bases between. As DNA, the CDR3 is TGTGCTACGGAGGCGCATGAGAATATCCCCTACGAGCAGTACTTC. This gives the protein CATEAHENIPYEQYF. Based on the CDR3 plus reference TRBV12-5 and TRBJ2-7, the full variable domain is DARVTQTPRHKVTEMGQEVTMRCQPILGHNTVFWYRQTMMQGLELLAYFRNRAPLDDSGMPKDRFSAEMPDATLATLKIQPSEPRDSAVYFCATEAHENIPYEQYFGPGTRLTVT.

The chain links TRBV5-6 to TRBJ2-7; the D gene is possibly TRBD2 (5 bases). Trimming removed 1 base at V and 3 bases at J, with 5 bases between. In germline, CDR1 is SGHDT, CDR2 YYEEEE. The CDR3 covers 12 residues. The CDR3 DNA sequence: TGTGCCAGCAGCTTGACTAGCTACGAGCAGTACTTC. Translated, it gives CASSLTSYEQYF.

This clone was counted a few times. The genes are TRBV6-1 and TRBJ1-6; D remains unclear. Looked up from germline, CDR1 is MNHNS and CDR2 is SASEGT. The CDR3 runs 15 residues. The V gene lost 2 bases and the J gene lost 3 bases, with 8 bases spanning the gap. In DNA form, the CDR3 reads TGTGCCAGCAGTGAACAGACTATCTATAATTCACCCCTCCACTTT. Amino acids: CASSEQTIYNSPLHF.

This clone was observed once. CDR3 DNA: TGCAGCTTTGTAACGATGGGGGGGGGCACTGAAGCTTTCTTT. This gives the protein CSFVTMGGGTEAFF. The chain carries TRBV29-1 and TRBJ1-1, with TRBD1 as a possible D gene (5 bases). V shed 8 bases and J shed 4 bases, with 20 bases lying between them. This CDR3 spans 14 amino acids. Germline lookup yields CDR1 SQVTM and CDR2 ANQGSEA.

This clone was observed a single time. The chain recombines TRBV23-1 with TRBJ2-1; TRBD2 agrees at 14 bases. TRBV23-1 is placed among ORFs of uncertain function. Trimming cost V 9 bases and J 7 bases; bases outside gene matches: 8. The CDR3 contains 15 residues. This CDR3 reads CARFGLAGGINEQFF. In nucleotides, the CDR3 is TGCGCCAGATTCGGACTAGCGGGAGGTATAAATGAGCAGTTCTTC.

V usage is TRBV24-1 and J usage is TRBJ2-1, with TRBD1 matching 7 bases. Germline V gives CDR1 KGHDR, CDR2 SFDVKD. The CDR3 extends over 16 amino acids. The V segment lost 0 bases and the J segment 3 bases; nucleotides outside the gene matches: 4. The CDR3: CATSDLTGTDYNEQFF. The CDR3, as DNA: TGTGCCACCAGTGATTTGACCGGGACAGACTACAATGAGCAGTTCTTC.

This clone was counted between two and nine times. The rearrangement uses TRBV14 and TRBJ1-2; 8 bases map to TRBD1. Losses at the gene ends were 1 base for V and 9 bases for J; bases not matched to a gene: 10. The CDR3 runs 15 residues. Germline CDR1 SGHDN, CDR2 FVKESK. The CDR3, as DNA: TGTGCCAGCAGCCAAGGAAGGACAGGGTTAAGTAGCTACACCTTC. Protein product: CASSQGRTGLSSYTF.

The genes are TRBV19 and TRBJ2-1; TRBD2 might be the D (5 bases). Germline loops: CDR1 LNHDA, CDR2 SQIVND (reference sequence). Trimming removed 3 bases from V and 0 bases from J, with 18 bases in between. CDR3 length: 18 amino acids. The CDR3 bases are TGTGCCAGTAGTATCGTTACACGCGGGCCAAGCTCCTACAATGAGCAGTTCTTC. Residues: CASSIVTRGPSSYNEQFF. Variable domain in full (rest from reference TRBV19 and TRBJ2-1): DGGITQSPKYLFRKEGQNVTLSCEQNLNHDAMYWYRQDPGQGLRLIYYSQIVNDFQKGDIAEGYSVSREKKESFPLTVTSAQKNPTAFYLCASSIVTRGPSSYNEQFFGPGTRLTVL.

The J gene is TRBJ2-5, the V gene TRBV28; 10 bases match TRBD2. J was trimmed by 2 bases and V by 3 bases; bases with no gene match: 3. The CDR3 length is 15 residues. CDR1 and CDR2 (germline): MDHEN, SYDVKM. CDR3 region: CASSLPSGGQETQYF. The CDR3, as DNA: TGTGCCAGCAGTTTGCCTAGCGGGGGTCAAGAGACCCAGTACTTC.

The chain couples TRBV11-3 to TRBJ2-5; no definite D call. Trimming cost V 5 bases and J 9 bases, with 22 bases left between them. The CDR3 runs 15 residues. Germline-derived CDR1 and CDR2 are SGHNT and YENEEA. The CDR3 sequence is CASSPTLRKRGSQYF. In DNA, the CDR3 is TGTGCCAGCAGCCCCACTTTGCGGAAGAGAGGATCCCAGTACTTC.

This clone was picked up one time. The V gene is TRBV7-9, the J gene TRBJ1-4, with TRBD1 identical over 7 bases. Germline CDR1 and CDR2: SEHNR and FQNEAQ (reference sequence). The CDR3 extends over 14 amino acids. Losses at the gene ends were 5 bases for V and 8 bases for J; bases not matched to a gene: 8. The CDR3 coding sequence is TGTGCCAGCAGCCAGACAGGGAGTGGGGAAAAACTGTTTTTT. It specifies CASSQTGSGEKLFF.

CDR3 coding DNA: TGTGCCAGCAGCTTAGTAGGTGCGGGAGGGGTATCAGAGCAGTACTTC. Encoded protein: CASSLVGAGGVSEQYF. V gene TRBV7-2 combines with J gene TRBJ2-7; 9 nucleotides match TRBD2. Germline V lookup: CDR1 SGHTA, CDR2 FQGNSA. With V trimmed by 1 base and J by 7 bases, 11 bases remained unmatched. The CDR3 totals 16 residues. Combining the CDR3 with reference TRBV7-2 and TRBJ2-7 gives the whole variable domain GAGVSQSPSNKVTEKGKDVELRCDPISGHTALYWYRQSLGQGLEFLIYFQGNSAPDKSGLPSDRFSAERTGGSVSTLTIQRTQQEDSAVYLCASSLVGAGGVSEQYFGPGTRLTVT.

V and J are TRBV9 and TRBJ2-1; 8 bases map to TRBD2. The CDR3 extends over 17 amino acids. Looked up from germline, CDR1 is SGDLS and CDR2 is YYNGEE. The V gene end was trimmed by 4 bases and the J gene end by 5 bases; junction bases not matched to a gene: 14. CDR3 sequence reads: CASSPRVGSGMNNEQFF. In nucleotides, the CDR3 is TGTGCCAGCAGCCCTCGAGTGGGTAGCGGGATGAACAATGAGCAGTTCTTC. Variable domain in full (rest from reference TRBV9 and TRBJ2-1): DSGVTQTPKHLITATGQRVTLRCSPRSGDLSVYWYQQSLDQGLQFLIQYYNGEERAKGNILERFSAQQFPDLHSELNLSSLELGDSALYFCASSPRVGSGMNNEQFFGPGTRLTVL.